The TCR beta chain described here comes from a study of T cell repertoires in cytomegalovirus infection (dated 2019 in TCRdb). With regard to the full study: Donor HLA type was relevant to the analysis, because carriage of CMV infection together with the matching HLA type was indicated by public TCR beta signatures.

The CDR3 contains 13 residues, cysteine and phenylalanine counted. This entry keeps only the CDR3 DNA: 39 bases, framed from base 1. Trimming at the junction amounts to 7 bases on V and 5 bases on J, and the germline ends lie 11 bases apart. CDR1 and CDR2 are drawn from the germline V gene (reference sequence): LNHDA, SQIVND. This clonotype came up many times. Its antigen target is currently unknown. The record has no base qualities; no much larger clone is one base away. The sequencing machine was an Illumina HiSeq 1500. TCRdb itself trimmed the public reads at Q25 with fastp, ran MiXCR and retained productive beta chains. A single entry per CDR3 protein holds the most common genes and DNA from its merged rows. Here the sample has fewer than 250,000 distinct CDR3 sequences; 9% to 15% occur a single time. Under 2% of the sample goes to the ten largest clones. Overall study outcomes, separate from this receptor: The ex vivo response was dominated by HLA-C-restricted CMV-specific TCR beta clonotypes, which also provided the single most frequent clonotype in two of eight donors. In both this cohort and an independent cohort of under 450 donors, the cumulative frequency of public TCR beta family members distinguished carriers of CMV infection plus the relevant HLA type.

Sequenced sample: PBMCs. Recombination joined TRBV19 with TRBJ1-4; the D segment cannot be called with confidence. The clonotype comes from a human donor in good health (CMV status not recorded). Some clones in this sample may be carry-over from other donors' samples. CDR3 reads: CASTRNTNEKLFF. The DNA sequence is TGTGCCAGTACCCGGAACACGAATGAAAAACTGTTTTTT.